This TCR beta chain stems from a study of control samples from healthy donors and cancer patients. Clones were read by immunoSEQ multiplex PCR, and TCRdb kept only the in-frame ones, dropping some. The sample yields more than 95,000 clones, around 90% seen once. From germline, CDR1 is SGDLS and CDR2 YYNGEE. Trimming removed 4 bases at V and 4 bases at J, with 26 bases between. The CDR3 loop spans 18 amino acids. This sequence was found in a woman in her seventies in good health. The V gene is TRBV9, the J gene TRBJ1-1, with a tentative D call TRBD1 (5 bases). The sequenced sample consisted of blood. CDR3 residues: CASSSLIGAALGGTEAFF. Here the CDR3 DNA reads TGTGCCAGCAGCTCTCTAATTGGGGCCGCCTTGGGCGGCACTGAAGCTTTCTTT.